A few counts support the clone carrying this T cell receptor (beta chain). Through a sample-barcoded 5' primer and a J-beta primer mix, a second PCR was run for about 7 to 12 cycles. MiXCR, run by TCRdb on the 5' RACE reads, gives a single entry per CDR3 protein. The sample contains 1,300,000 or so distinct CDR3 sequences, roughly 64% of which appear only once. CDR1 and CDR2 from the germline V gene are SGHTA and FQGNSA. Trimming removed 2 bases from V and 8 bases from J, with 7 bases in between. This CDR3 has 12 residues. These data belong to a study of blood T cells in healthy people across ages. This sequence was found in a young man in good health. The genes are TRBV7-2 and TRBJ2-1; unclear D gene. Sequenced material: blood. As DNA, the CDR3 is TGTGCCAGCAGCTTAAAGGGTTATGAGCAGTTCTTC. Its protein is CASSLKGYEQFF.